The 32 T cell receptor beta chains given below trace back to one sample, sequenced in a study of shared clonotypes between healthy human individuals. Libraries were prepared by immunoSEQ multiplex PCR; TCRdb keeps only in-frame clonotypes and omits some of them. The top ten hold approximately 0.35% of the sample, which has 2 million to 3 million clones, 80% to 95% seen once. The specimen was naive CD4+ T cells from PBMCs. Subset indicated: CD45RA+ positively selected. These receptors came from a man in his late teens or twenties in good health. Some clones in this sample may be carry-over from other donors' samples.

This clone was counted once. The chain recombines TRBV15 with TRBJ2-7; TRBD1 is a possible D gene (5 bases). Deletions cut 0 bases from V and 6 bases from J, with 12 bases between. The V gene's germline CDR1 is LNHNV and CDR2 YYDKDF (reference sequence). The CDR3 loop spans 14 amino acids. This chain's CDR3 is CATSRDSDSVEQYF. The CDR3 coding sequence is TGTGCCACCAGCAGAGATTCAGACAGTGTCGAGCAGTACTTC.

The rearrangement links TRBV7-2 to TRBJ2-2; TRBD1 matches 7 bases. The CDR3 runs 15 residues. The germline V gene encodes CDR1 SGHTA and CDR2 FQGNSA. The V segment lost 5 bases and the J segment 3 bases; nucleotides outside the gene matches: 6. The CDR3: CASSVDRAYTGELFF. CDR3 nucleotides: TGTGCCAGCAGCGTCGACAGGGCTTACACCGGGGAGCTGTTTTTT.

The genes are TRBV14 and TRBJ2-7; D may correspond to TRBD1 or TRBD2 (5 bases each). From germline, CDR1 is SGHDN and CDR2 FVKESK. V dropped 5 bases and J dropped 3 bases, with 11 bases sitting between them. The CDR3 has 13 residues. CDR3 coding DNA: TGTGCCAGCAGCATGGGACCAGTCTACGAGCAGTACTTC. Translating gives CASSMGPVYEQYF.

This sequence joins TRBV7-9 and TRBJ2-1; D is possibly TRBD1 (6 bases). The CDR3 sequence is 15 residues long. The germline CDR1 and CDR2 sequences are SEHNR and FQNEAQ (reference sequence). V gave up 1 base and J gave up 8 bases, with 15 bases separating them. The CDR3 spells CASSLGQVIKDEQFF. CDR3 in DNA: TGTGCCAGCAGCTTAGGACAGGTCATCAAGGATGAGCAGTTCTTC.

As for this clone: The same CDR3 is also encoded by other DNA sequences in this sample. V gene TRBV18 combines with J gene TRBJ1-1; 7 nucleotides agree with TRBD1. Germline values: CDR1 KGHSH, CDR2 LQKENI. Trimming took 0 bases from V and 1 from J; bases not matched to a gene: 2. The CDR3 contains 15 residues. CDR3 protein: CASSPPTGENTEAFF. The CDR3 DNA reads TGTGCCAGCTCACCACCCACAGGGGAGAACACTGAAGCTTTCTTT.

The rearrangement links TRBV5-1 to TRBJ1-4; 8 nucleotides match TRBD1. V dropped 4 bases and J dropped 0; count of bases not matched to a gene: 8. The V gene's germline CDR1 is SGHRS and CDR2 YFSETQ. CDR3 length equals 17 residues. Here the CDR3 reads CASSPGQGRATNEKLFF. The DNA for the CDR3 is TGCGCCAGCAGCCCCGGACAGGGACGAGCAACTAATGAAAAACTGTTTTTT.

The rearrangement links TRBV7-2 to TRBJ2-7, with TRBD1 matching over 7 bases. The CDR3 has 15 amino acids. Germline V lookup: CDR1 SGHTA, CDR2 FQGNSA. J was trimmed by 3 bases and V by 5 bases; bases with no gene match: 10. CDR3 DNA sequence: TGTGCCAGCAGCAGACAGGGTCTCACCGGCTACGAGCAGTACTTC. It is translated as CASSRQGLTGYEQYF.

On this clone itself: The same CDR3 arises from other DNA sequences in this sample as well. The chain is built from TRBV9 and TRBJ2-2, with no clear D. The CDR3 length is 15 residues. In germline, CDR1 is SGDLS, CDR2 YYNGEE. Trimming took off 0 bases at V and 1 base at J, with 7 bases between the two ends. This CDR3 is CASSVDPLNTGELFF. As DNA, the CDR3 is TGTGCCAGCAGCGTAGATCCTTTGAACACCGGGGAGCTGTTTTTT.

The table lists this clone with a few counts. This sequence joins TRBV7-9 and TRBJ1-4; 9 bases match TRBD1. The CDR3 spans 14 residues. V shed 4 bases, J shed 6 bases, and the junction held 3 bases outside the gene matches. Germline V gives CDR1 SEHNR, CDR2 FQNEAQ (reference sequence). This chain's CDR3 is CASSSRTGDEKLFF. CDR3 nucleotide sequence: TGTGCCAGCAGCTCGAGGACAGGGGATGAAAAACTGTTTTTT.

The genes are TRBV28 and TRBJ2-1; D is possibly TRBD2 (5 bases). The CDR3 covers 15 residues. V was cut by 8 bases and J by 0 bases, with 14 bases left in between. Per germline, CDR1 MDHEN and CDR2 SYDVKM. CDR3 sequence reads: CASLLGGRSYNEQFF. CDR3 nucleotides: TGTGCCAGCCTATTAGGCGGGCGCTCCTACAATGAGCAGTTCTTC.

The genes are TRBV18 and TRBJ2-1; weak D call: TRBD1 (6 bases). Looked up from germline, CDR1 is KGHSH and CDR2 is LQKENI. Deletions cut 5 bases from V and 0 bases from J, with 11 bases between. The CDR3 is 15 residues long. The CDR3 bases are TGTGCCAGCTCATCTACAGGGATCTCCTACAATGAGCAGTTCTTC. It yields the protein CASSSTGISYNEQFF.

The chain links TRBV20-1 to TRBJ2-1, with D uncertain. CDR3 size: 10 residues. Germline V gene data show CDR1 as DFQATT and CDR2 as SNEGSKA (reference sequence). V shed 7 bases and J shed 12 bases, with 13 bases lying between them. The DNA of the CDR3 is TGCAGTGTCGTAACCGATTCGCAGTTCTTC. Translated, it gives CSVVTDSQFF.

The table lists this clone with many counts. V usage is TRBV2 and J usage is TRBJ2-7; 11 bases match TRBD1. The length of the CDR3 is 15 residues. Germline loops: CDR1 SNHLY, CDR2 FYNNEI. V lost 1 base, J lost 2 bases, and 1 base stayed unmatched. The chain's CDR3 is CASSEGTGGPYEQYF. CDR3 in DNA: TGTGCCAGCAGTGAAGGGACAGGGGGCCCCTACGAGCAGTACTTC. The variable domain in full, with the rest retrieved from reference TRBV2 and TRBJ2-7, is EPEVTQTPSHQVTQMGQEVILRCVPISNHLYFYWYRQILGQKVEFLVSFYNNEISEKSEIFDDQFSVERPDGSNFTLKIRSTKLEDSAMYFCASSEGTGGPYEQYFGPGTRLTVT.

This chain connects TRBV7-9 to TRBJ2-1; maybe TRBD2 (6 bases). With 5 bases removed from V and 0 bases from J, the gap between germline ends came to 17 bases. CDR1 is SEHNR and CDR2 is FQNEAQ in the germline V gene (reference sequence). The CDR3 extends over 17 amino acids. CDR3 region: CASSRISSVGSYNEQFF. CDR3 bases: TGTGCCAGCAGCCGGATATCTAGCGTTGGCTCCTACAATGAGCAGTTCTTC.

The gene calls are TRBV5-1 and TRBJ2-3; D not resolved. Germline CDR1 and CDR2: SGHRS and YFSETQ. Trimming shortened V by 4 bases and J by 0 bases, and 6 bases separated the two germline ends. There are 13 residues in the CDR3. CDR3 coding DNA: TGCGCCAGCAGCCAAGATAGCACAGATACGCAGTATTTT. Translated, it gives CASSQDSTDTQYF.

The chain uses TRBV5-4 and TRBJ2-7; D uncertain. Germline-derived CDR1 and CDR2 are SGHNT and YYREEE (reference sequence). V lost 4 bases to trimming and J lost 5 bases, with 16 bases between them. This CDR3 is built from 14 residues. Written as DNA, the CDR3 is TGTGCCAGCAGCCTAATTTATAACCCCCACGAGCAGTACTTC. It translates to CASSLIYNPHEQYF.

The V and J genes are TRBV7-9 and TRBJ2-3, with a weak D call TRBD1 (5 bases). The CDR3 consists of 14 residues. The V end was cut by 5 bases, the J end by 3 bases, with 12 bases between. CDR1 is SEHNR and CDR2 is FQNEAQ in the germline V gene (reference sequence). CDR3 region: CASSPRQITDTQYF. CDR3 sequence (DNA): TGTGCCAGCAGCCCCCGACAGATAACAGATACGCAGTATTTT.

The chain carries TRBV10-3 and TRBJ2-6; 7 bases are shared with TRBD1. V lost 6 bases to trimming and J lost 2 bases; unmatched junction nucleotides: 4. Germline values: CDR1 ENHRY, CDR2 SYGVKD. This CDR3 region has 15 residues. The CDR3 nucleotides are TGTGCCATCAGACCTCAGGGGGCTGGGGCCAACGTCCTGACTTTC. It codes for CAIRPQGAGANVLTF.

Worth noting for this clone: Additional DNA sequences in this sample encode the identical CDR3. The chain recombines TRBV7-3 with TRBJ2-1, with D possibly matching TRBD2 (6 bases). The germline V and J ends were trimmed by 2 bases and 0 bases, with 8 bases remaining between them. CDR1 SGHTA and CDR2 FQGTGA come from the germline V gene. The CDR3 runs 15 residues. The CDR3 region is CASSLSGSSYNEQFF. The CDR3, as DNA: TGTGCCAGCAGCTTATCCGGGAGCTCCTACAATGAGCAGTTCTTC.

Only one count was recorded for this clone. As DNA, the CDR3 is TGCGCCAGCAGGCCTAGGGGGATCTCCTACAATGAGCAGTTCTTC. Amino acid sequence: CASRPRGISYNEQFF. The chain recombines TRBV5-1 with TRBJ2-1, with a tentative D call TRBD1 (6 bases). Germline assignment: CDR1 SGHRS and CDR2 YFSETQ. The CDR3 loop spans 15 amino acids. Trimming took off 5 bases at V and 0 bases at J, with 12 bases between the two ends.

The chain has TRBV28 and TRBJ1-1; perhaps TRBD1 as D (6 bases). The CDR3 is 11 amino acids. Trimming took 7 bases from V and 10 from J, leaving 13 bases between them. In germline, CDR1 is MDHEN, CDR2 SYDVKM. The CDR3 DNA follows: TGTGCCAGCACCCACAGGGTTGGAGCTTTCTTT. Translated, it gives CASTHRVGAFF. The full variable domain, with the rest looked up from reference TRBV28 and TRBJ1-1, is DVKVTQSSRYLVKRTGEKVFLECVQDMDHENMFWYRQDPGLGLRLIYFSYDVKMKEKGDIPEGYSVSREKKERFSLILESASTNQTSMYLCASTHRVGAFFGQGTRLTVV.

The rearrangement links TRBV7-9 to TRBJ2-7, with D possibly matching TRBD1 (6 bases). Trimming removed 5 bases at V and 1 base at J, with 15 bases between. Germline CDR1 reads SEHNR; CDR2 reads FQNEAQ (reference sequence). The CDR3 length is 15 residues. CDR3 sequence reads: CASSPPAGASYEQYF. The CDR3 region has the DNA TGTGCCAGCAGCCCCCCAGCAGGGGCATCCTACGAGCAGTACTTC.

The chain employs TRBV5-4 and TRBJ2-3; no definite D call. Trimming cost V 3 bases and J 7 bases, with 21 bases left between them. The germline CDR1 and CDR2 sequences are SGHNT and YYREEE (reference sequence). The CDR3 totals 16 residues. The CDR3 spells CASSSAHSTPGNTQYF. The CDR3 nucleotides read TGTGCCAGCAGCTCAGCACACTCTACGCCAGGAAATACGCAGTATTTT. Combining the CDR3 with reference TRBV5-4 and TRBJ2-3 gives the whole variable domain ETGVTQSPTHLIKTRGQQVTLRCSSQSGHNTVSWYQQALGQGPQFIFQYYREEENGRGNFPPRFSGLQFPNYSSELNVNALELDDSALYLCASSSAHSTPGNTQYFGPGTRLTVL.

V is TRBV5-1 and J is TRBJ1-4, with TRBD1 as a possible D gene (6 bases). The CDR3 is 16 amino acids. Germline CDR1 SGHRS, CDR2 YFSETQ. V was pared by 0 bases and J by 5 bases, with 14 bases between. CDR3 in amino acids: CASSLVPGAPNEKLFF. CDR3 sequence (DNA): TGCGCCAGCAGCTTGGTCCCGGGGGCACCCAATGAAAAACTGTTTTTT.

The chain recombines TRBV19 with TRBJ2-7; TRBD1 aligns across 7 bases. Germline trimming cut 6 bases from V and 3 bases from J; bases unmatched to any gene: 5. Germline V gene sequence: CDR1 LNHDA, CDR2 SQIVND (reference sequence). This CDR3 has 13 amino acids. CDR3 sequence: CASSETGSYEQYF. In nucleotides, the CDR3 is TGTGCCAGTAGCGAGACAGGGAGCTACGAGCAGTACTTC. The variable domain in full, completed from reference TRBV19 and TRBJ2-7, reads DGGITQSPKYLFRKEGQNVTLSCEQNLNHDAMYWYRQDPGQGLRLIYYSQIVNDFQKGDIAEGYSVSREKKESFPLTVTSAQKNPTAFYLCASSETGSYEQYFGPGTRLTVT.

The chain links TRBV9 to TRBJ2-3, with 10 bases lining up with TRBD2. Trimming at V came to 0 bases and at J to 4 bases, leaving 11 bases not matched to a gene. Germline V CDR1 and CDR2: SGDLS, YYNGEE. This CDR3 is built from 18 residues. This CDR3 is CASSVAWSSGSYADTQYF. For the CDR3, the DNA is TGTGCCAGCAGCGTAGCTTGGTCTAGCGGGAGTTATGCAGATACGCAGTATTTT. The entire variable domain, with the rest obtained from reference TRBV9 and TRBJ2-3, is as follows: DSGVTQTPKHLITATGQRVTLRCSPRSGDLSVYWYQQSLDQGLQFLIQYYNGEERAKGNILERFSAQQFPDLHSELNLSSLELGDSALYFCASSVAWSSGSYADTQYFGPGTRLTVL.

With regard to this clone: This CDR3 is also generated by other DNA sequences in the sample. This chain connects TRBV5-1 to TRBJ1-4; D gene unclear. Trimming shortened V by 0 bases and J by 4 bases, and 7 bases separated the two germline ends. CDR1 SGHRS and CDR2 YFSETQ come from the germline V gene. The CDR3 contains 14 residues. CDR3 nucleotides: TGCGCCAGCAGCTTGGGCGGGAATAATGAAAAACTGTTTTTT. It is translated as CASSLGGNNEKLFF.

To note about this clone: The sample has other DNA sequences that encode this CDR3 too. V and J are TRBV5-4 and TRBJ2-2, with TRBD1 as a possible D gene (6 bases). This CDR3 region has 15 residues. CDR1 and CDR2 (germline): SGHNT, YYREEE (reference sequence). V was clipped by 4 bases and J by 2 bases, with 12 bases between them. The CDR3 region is CASSPGTPNTGELFF. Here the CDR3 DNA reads TGTGCCAGCAGCCCCGGGACACCAAACACCGGGGAGCTGTTTTTT.

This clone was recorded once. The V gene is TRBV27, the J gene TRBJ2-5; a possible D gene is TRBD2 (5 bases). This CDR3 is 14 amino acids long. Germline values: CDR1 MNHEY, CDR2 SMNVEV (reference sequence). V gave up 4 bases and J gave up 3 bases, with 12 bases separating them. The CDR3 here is CASSSVGRKETQYF. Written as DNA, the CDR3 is TGTGCCAGCAGTTCTGTTGGGAGAAAAGAGACCCAGTACTTC.

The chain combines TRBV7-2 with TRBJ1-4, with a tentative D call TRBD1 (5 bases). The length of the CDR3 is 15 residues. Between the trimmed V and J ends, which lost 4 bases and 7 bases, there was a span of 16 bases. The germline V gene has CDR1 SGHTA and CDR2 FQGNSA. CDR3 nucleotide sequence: TGTGCCAGCAGCTACCGCCAGCCGGGGGGTGAAAAACTGTTTTTT. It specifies CASSYRQPGGEKLFF. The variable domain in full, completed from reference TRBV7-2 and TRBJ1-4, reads GAGVSQSPSNKVTEKGKDVELRCDPISGHTALYWYRQSLGQGLEFLIYFQGNSAPDKSGLPSDRFSAERTGGSVSTLTIQRTQQEDSAVYLCASSYRQPGGEKLFFGSGTQLSVL.

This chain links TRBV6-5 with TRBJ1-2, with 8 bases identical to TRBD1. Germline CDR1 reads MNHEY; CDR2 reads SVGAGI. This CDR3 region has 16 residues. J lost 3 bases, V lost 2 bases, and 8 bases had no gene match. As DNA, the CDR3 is TGTGCCAGCAGTTACAGCACAGGGGGAAGTTACTATGGCTACACCTTC. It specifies CASSYSTGGSYYGYTF.

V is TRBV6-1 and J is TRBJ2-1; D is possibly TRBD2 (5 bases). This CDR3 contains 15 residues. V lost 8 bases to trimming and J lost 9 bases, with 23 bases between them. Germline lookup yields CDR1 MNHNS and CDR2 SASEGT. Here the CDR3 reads CASGVWLQTTPEQFF. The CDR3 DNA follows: TGTGCCAGCGGGGTATGGCTTCAGACTACGCCTGAGCAGTTCTTC.